The 7 T cell receptor beta chains in this list originate from one sample, sequenced in a study of CD8 T cells in Susac syndrome (dated 2019 in TCRdb). To prepare the library, the immunoSEQ multiplex PCR assay was applied. RNA was extracted with the RNeasy kit and 0.5 to 1 ug was reverse transcribed using random hexamers. In-frame beta chains were kept once TCRdb had trimmed the public reads at Q25 with fastp and called clones with MiXCR. Each entry is one CDR3 protein sequence, shown with its most common DNA and genes. This sample has around 170,000 distinct CDR3 sequences in its table, and around 95% of those were observed once. The top ten clones comprise around 0.16% of the sample. The sequencing sample was made of CD8+ T cells from PBMCs. The receptor set was obtained from a human donor with Susac syndrome.

J is TRBJ1-1 and V is TRBV19, with unresolved D. The CDR3 has 13 residues. CDR1 is LNHDA and CDR2 is SQIVND in the germline V gene (reference sequence). Trimming shortened V by 3 bases and J by 4 bases, and 9 bases separated the two germline ends. CDR3 loop: CASSIGGATEAFF. CDR3 DNA sequence: TGTGCCAGTAGTATTGGAGGTGCCACTGAAGCTTTCTTT.

In DNA form, the CDR3 reads TGCGCCAGCAGACAGGGGTGCAACGAGCAGTACTTC. Translating gives CASRQGCNEQYF. The genes are TRBV23-1 and TRBJ2-7; 7 positions agree with TRBD1. TRBV23-1 is treated as an ORF (open reading frame) with a function not yet certain. The junction had 4 bases not matched to a gene; V was cut back by 6 bases and J by 5 bases. The CDR3 has 12 residues.

This sequence joins TRBV6-5 and TRBJ1-1, with D possibly TRBD1 on 6 matching bases. Deletions cut 5 bases from V and 0 bases from J, with 13 bases between. The CDR3 contains 15 residues. CDR1 is MNHEY, CDR2 SVGAGI, per germline. The CDR3 is CASSPTGSLNTEAFF. CDR3 in DNA: TGTGCCAGCAGTCCTACAGGGAGTTTGAACACTGAAGCTTTCTTT.

The chain has TRBV27 and TRBJ2-2; D ambiguous. The CDR3 extends over 14 amino acids. V lost 2 bases and J lost 0, with 4 bases in between. The germline gives CDR1 MNHEY, CDR2 SMNVEV (reference sequence). This chain's CDR3 is CASSLAANTGELFF. For the CDR3, the DNA is TGTGCCAGCAGTTTAGCCGCGAACACCGGGGAGCTGTTTTTT.

The genes are TRBV5-4 and TRBJ1-2, with D unclear. V was clipped by 0 bases and J by 8 bases, with 11 bases between them. Germline assignment: CDR1 SGHNT and CDR2 YYREEE (reference sequence). The CDR3 consists of 13 residues. CDR3: CASSLGEAEGYTF. CDR3 coding DNA: TGTGCCAGCAGCTTGGGCGAAGCGGAGGGCTACACCTTC.

The V and J genes are TRBV2 and TRBJ2-7; D gene unclear. The CDR3 is 13 residues long. V lost 3 bases and J lost 0, with 6 bases in between. Germline V gene sequence: CDR1 SNHLY, CDR2 FYNNEI. The CDR3 reads CASSDRVSYEQYF. CDR3 in DNA: TGTGCCAGCAGTGACAGAGTCTCCTACGAGCAGTACTTC.

The chain employs TRBV29-1 and TRBJ1-1; weak D call: TRBD1 (6 bases). Germline loops: CDR1 SQVTM, CDR2 ANQGSEA. There are 15 residues in the CDR3. V was shortened by 0 bases and J by 5 bases, with 16 bases between the two germline ends. CDR3 amino acids: CSVEDQGMGVTEAFF. CDR3 DNA: TGCAGCGTTGAAGACCAGGGGATGGGTGTAACTGAAGCTTTCTTT. Supplemented by reference TRBV29-1 and TRBJ1-1, the full variable domain reads SAVISQKPSRDICQRGTSLTIQCQVDSQVTMMFWYRQQPGQSLTLIATANQGSEATYESGFVIDKFPISRPNLTFSTLTVSNMSPEDSSIYLCSVEDQGMGVTEAFFGQGTRLTVV.